These 10 T cell receptor beta chains were sequenced from one sample in a study of blood T cells in healthy people across ages. For the second PCR, which ran for about 6 to 11 cycles, a sample-barcoded 5' primer and a J-beta primer mix were used. TCRdb recomputed calls from the 5' RACE reads with MiXCR, one row per CDR3 protein. The table lists about 1.8 million distinct CDR3 sequences, about 50% of them singletons. The sequenced material came from blood. The origin of the receptors is a woman aged 35 to 49 in good health.

The V and J genes are TRBV20-1 and TRBJ1-5; the match to TRBD1 covers 7 bases. V dropped 0 bases and J dropped 6; count of bases not matched to a gene: 11. CDR3 length: 16 residues. The germline CDR1 and CDR2 sequences are DFQATT and SNEGSKA (reference sequence). The CDR3 region is CSARDQTTGAGQPQHF. CDR3 DNA sequence: TGCAGTGCTAGAGATCAGACAACAGGGGCGGGTCAGCCCCAGCATTTT.

Only a few counts were recorded for this clonotype. J is TRBJ2-5 and V is TRBV10-3, with 9 positions matching TRBD2. Germline lookup yields CDR1 ENHRY and CDR2 SYGVKD. V trimming: 3 bases; J trimming: 4 bases; junction bases outside the gene matches: 3. The CDR3 totals 14 residues. CDR3 DNA sequence: TGTGCCATCAGTGAATGGACTAGCGTAGAGACCCAGTACTTC. Its translation: CAISEWTSVETQYF.

This sequence joins TRBV20-1 and TRBJ2-3; 13 nucleotides agree with TRBD2. CDR1 is DFQATT, CDR2 SNEGSKA, per germline (reference sequence). The CDR3 is made up of 18 amino acids. The V gene end was trimmed by 0 bases and the J gene end by 4 bases; junction bases not matched to a gene: 10. The CDR3 DNA sequence: TGCAGTGCTAGAGATTTACTAGCGGGGGGGCCTCTTCCAGATACGCAGTATTTT. Translation: CSARDLLAGGPLPDTQYF.

The rearrangement links TRBV7-8 to TRBJ2-7; D uncertain. The DNA end is a closer match to TRBJ2-5, so the J assignment may be wrong. This CDR3 is built from 16 residues. CDR1 is SGHVS, CDR2 FQNEAQ, per germline. CDR3 in amino acids: CASSLRKGQAQETQYF. In DNA, the CDR3 is TGTGCCAGCAGCTTAAGGAAAGGGCAAGCACAAGAGACCCAGTACTTC.

The J gene is TRBJ2-1, the V gene TRBV6-6, with TRBD1 identical over 7 bases. The CDR3 totals 15 residues. The germline gives CDR1 MNHNY, CDR2 SVGAGI (reference sequence). The junction had 9 bases not matched to a gene; V was cut back by 4 bases and J by 6 bases. This CDR3 reads CASSSQGYRRNEQFF. Written as DNA, the CDR3 is TGTGCCAGCAGTTCACAGGGGTATAGACGCAATGAGCAGTTCTTC.

This clonotype showed up just a few times. The V gene is TRBV29-1, the J gene TRBJ2-3; D perhaps matches TRBD2 (6 bases). The CDR3 contains 14 residues. V was cut by 7 bases and J by 4 bases, with 18 bases left in between. Looked up from germline, CDR1 is SQVTM and CDR2 is ANQGSEA. CDR3 sequence (DNA): TGCAGCGCCTCAAACGGGGGAAGCGCAGATACGCAGTATTTT. It translates to CSASNGGSADTQYF.

The chain links TRBV5-1 to TRBJ2-5; 14 bases match TRBD2. Germline V CDR1 and CDR2: SGHRS, YFSETQ. The CDR3 runs 16 residues. Germline trimming cut 5 bases from V and 1 base from J; bases unmatched to any gene: 4. The CDR3 loop reads CASRRTSGGPQETQYF. In DNA form, the CDR3 reads TGCGCCAGCAGGAGGACTAGCGGGGGGCCCCAAGAGACCCAGTACTTC.

V is TRBV2 and J is TRBJ1-2, with D possibly being TRBD1 (5 bases). Germline-derived CDR1 and CDR2 are SNHLY and FYNNEI. The CDR3 covers 14 residues. V was pared by 2 bases and J by 8 bases, with 15 bases between. The CDR3 coding sequence is TGTGCCAGCAGTGAATATTCGGCAGGGAAGGGCTACACCTTC. It yields the protein CASSEYSAGKGYTF.

The J gene is TRBJ2-5, the V gene TRBV6-5; D tentatively reads TRBD1 or TRBD2 (6 bases each). The last part of the DNA fits TRBJ2-7 better; the J call may be wrong. CDR1 MNHEY and CDR2 SVGAGI come from the germline V gene. The length of the CDR3 is 14 residues. CDR3 in amino acids: CASSYNGGRGEQYF. For the CDR3, the DNA is TGTGCCAGCAGTTACAATGGGGGGCGAGGCGAGCAGTACTTC.

This rearrangement joins TRBV7-2 to TRBJ2-1; TRBD2 agrees at 8 bases. J was trimmed by 7 bases and V by 4 bases; bases with no gene match: 9. The CDR3 is 15 residues long. The germline V gene encodes CDR1 SGHTA and CDR2 FQGNSA. CDR3 DNA sequence: TGTGCCAGCAGCTCCAAGCGGGGGCCCCTGAATGAGCAGTTCTTC. The encoded protein is CASSSKRGPLNEQFF.